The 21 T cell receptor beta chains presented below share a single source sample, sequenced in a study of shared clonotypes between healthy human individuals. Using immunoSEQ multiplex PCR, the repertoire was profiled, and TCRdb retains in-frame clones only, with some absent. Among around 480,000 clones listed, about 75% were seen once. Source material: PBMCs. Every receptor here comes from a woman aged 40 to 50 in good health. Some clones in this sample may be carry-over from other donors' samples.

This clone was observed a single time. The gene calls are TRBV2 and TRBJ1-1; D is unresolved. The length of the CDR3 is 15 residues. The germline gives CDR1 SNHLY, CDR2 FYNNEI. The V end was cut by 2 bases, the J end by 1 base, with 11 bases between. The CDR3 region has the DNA TGTGCCAGCAGTGAATCCCCACAGAAGAACACTGAAGCTTTCTTT. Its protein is CASSESPQKNTEAFF.

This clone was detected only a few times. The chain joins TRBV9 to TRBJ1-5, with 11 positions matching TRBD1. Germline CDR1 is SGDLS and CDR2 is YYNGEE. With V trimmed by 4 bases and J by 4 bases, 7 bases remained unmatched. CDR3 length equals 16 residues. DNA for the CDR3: TGTGCCAGCAGCCCCGGACAGGGGGCTTTAAATCAGCCCCAGCATTTT. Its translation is CASSPGQGALNQPQHF.

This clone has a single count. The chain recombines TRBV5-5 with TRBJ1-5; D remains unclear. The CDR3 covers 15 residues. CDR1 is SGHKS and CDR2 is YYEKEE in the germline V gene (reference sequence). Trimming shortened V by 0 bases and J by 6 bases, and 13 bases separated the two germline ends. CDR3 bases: TGTGCCAGCAGCTTGGAACTATTCGCGGCTCAGCCCCAGCATTTT. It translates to CASSLELFAAQPQHF.

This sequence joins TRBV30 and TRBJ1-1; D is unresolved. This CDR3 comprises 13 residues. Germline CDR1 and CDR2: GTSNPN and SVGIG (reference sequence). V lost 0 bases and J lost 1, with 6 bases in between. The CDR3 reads CAWSVQSNTEAFF. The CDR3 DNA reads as TGTGCCTGGAGTGTTCAGTCGAACACTGAAGCTTTCTTT.

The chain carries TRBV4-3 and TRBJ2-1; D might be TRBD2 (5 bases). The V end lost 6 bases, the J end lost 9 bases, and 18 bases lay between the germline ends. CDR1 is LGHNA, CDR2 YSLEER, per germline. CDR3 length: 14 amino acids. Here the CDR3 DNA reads TGCGCCAGCAGTACTAGTACTTCCGTTGCTGAGCAGTTCTTC. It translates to CASSTSTSVAEQFF.

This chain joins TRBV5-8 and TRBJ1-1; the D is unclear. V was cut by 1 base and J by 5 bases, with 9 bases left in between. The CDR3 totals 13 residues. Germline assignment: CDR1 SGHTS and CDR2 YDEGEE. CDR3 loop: CASSLFRLTEAFF. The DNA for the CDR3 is TGTGCCAGCAGCTTGTTTCGGTTGACTGAAGCTTTCTTT.

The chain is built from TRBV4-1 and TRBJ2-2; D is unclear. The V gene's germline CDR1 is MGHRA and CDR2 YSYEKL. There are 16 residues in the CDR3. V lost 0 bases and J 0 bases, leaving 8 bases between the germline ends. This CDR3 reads CASSQDPTANTGELFF. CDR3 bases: TGCGCCAGCAGCCAAGATCCTACGGCGAACACCGGGGAGCTGTTTTTT.

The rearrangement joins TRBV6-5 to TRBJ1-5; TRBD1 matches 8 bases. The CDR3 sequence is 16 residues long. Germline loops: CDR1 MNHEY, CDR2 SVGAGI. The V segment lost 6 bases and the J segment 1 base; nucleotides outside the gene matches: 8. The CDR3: CASSYAGDRSNQPQHF. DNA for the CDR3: TGTGCCAGCAGCTACGCCGGGGACAGGAGCAATCAGCCCCAGCATTTT.

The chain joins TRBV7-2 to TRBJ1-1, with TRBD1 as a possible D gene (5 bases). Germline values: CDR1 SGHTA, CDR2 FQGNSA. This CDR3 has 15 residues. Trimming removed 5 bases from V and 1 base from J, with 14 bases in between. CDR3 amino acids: CASSVHRSQNTEAFF. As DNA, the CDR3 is TGTGCCAGCAGCGTCCACAGGAGCCAGAACACTGAAGCTTTCTTT. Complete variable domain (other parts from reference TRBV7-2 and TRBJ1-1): GAGVSQSPSNKVTEKGKDVELRCDPISGHTALYWYRQSLGQGLEFLIYFQGNSAPDKSGLPSDRFSAERTGGSVSTLTIQRTQQEDSAVYLCASSVHRSQNTEAFFGQGTRLTVV.

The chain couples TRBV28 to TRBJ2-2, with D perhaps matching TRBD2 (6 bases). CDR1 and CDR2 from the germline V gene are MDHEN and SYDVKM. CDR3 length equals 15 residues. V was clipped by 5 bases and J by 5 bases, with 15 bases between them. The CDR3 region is CASSLASSGTGELFF. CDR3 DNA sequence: TGTGCCAGCAGTCTAGCGAGTTCCGGAACCGGGGAGCTGTTTTTT.

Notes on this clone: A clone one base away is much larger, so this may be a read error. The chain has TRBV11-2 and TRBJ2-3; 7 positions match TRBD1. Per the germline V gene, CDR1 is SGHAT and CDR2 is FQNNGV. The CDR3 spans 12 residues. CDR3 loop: CAGSTRGQTQYF. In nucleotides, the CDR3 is TGTGCCGGCAGCACCCGGGGACAGACGCAGTATTTT. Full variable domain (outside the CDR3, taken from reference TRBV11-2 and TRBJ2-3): EAGVAQSPRYKIIEKRQSVAFWCNPISGHATLYWYQQILGQGPKLLIQFQNNGVVDDSQLPKDRFSAERLKGVDSTLKIQPAKLEDSAVYLCAGSTRGQTQYFGPGTRLTVL.

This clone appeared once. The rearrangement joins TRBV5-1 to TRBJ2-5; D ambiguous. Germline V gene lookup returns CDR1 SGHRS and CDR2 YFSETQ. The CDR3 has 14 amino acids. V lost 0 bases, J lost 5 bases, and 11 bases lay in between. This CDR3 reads CASSLGQVDETQYF. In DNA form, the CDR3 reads TGCGCCAGCAGCTTGGGCCAGGTAGATGAGACCCAGTACTTC.

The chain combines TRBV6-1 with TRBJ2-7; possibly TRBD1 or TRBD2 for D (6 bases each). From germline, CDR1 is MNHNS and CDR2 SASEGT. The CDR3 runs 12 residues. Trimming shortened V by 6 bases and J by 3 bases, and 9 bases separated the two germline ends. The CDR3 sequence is CASSRGLYEQYF. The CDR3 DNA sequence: TGTGCCAGCAGCCGGGGGCTCTACGAGCAGTACTTC.

The DNA of the CDR3 is TGTGCCAGCAGCTTGTCGGCTAGCGGGTACGGGGAGCTGTTTTTT. Amino acid sequence: CASSLSASGYGELFF. V and J are TRBV5-6 and TRBJ2-2; TRBD2 matches 8 bases. CDR1 and CDR2 (germline): SGHDT, YYEEEE. The CDR3 sequence is 15 residues long. With V trimmed by 1 base and J by 7 bases, 6 bases remained unmatched.

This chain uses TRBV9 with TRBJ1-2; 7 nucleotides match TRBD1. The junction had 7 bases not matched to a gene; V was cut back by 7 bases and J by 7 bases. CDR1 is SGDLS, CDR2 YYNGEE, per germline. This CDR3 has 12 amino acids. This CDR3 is CASLGQGVGYTF. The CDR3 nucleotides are TGTGCCAGCCTCGGCCAGGGGGTTGGCTACACCTTC.

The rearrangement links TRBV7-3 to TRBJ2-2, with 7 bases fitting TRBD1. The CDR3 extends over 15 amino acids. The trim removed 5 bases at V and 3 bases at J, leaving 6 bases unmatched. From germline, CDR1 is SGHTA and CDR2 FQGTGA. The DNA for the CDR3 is TGTGCCAGCAGCACGGGACAGAGCCACACCGGGGAGCTGTTTTTT. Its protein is CASSTGQSHTGELFF.

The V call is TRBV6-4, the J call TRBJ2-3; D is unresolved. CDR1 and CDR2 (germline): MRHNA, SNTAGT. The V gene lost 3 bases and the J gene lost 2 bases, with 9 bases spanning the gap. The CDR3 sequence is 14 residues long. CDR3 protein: CASSEGYFTDTQYF. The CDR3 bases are TGTGCCAGCAGTGAGGGCTACTTCACAGATACGCAGTATTTT.

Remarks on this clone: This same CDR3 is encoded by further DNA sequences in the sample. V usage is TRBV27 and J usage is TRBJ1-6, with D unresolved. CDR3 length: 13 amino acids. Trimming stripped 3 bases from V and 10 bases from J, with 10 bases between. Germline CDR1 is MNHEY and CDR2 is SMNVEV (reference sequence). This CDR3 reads CASSLREGSPLHF. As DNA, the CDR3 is TGTGCCAGCAGTTTGCGGGAGGGCTCACCCCTCCACTTT.

CDR3 sequence: CASSARTSGKGETQYF. The CDR3 nucleotides are TGTGCCAGCAGCGCCCGGACTAGCGGGAAGGGCGAGACCCAGTACTTC. The chain joins TRBV7-9 to TRBJ2-5, with 12 positions matching TRBD2. The junction had 9 bases not matched to a gene; V was cut back by 5 bases and J by 5 bases. CDR1 and CDR2 from the germline V gene are SEHNR and FQNEAQ (reference sequence). The CDR3 is 16 residues long.

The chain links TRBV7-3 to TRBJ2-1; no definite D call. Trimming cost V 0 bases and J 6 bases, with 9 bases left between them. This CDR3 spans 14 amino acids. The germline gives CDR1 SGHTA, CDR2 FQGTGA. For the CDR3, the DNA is TGTGCCAGCAGCTTAACGGGCCCCGGCAATGAGCAGTTCTTC. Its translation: CASSLTGPGNEQFF. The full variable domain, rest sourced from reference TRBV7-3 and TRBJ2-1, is GAGVSQTPSNKVTEKGKYVELRCDPISGHTALYWYRQSLGQGPEFLIYFQGTGAADDSGLPNDRFFAVRPEGSVSTLKIQRTERGDSAVYLCASSLTGPGNEQFFGPGTRLTVL.

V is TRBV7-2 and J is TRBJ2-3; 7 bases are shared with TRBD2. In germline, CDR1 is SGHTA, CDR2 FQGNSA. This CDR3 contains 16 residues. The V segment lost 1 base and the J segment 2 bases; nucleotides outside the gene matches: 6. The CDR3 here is CASSLGAGFATDTQYF. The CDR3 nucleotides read TGTGCCAGCAGCTTAGGAGCGGGATTCGCCACAGATACGCAGTATTTT.